The 5 T cell receptor beta chains below all came from one sample that was sequenced in a study of blood T cell repertoires in COVID-19. Libraries were prepared by immunoSEQ multiplex PCR; TCRdb keeps only in-frame clonotypes and omits some of them. The table shows around 300,000 clones, with 80% to 90% occurring only once. The sequencing sample was made of peripheral blood. All receptors derive from a woman in her 70s with acute or convalescent COVID-19.

The rearrangement joins TRBV4-2 to TRBJ2-6; D possibly corresponds to TRBD1 (5 bases). V gave up 5 bases and J gave up 4 bases, with 12 bases separating them. The CDR3 sequence is 15 residues long. In germline, CDR1 is LGHNA, CDR2 YNFKEQ. CDR3 coding DNA: TGTGCCAGCAGCGCTCAGGGCCCCGGGGCCAACGTCCTGACTTTC. Its protein product is CASSAQGPGANVLTF.

V gene TRBV19 combines with J gene TRBJ2-7; TRBD1 matches 8 bases. V trimming: 6 bases; J trimming: 3 bases; junction bases outside the gene matches: 7. This CDR3 has 14 amino acids. Germline V gene sequence: CDR1 LNHDA, CDR2 SQIVND (reference sequence). The CDR3 coding sequence is TGTGCCAGTAGGAGCCGGGACAGGCTCTACGAGCAGTACTTC. It specifies CASRSRDRLYEQYF.

The V and J genes are TRBV19 and TRBJ1-2, with TRBD1 identical over 7 bases. The CDR3 has 15 residues. V shed 7 bases and J 5 bases; nucleotides not matched to a gene: 13. Germline CDR1 reads LNHDA; CDR2 reads SQIVND (reference sequence). CDR3 residues: CASTPSQDRRYGYTF. The CDR3 nucleotides are TGTGCCAGTACCCCCTCCCAGGACAGGAGGTATGGCTACACCTTC.

The rearrangement uses TRBV7-9 and TRBJ1-2, with D perhaps matching TRBD1 (5 bases). V dropped 2 bases and J dropped 4 bases, with 11 bases sitting between them. The CDR3 totals 14 residues. The germline gives CDR1 SEHNR, CDR2 FQNEAQ (reference sequence). The CDR3 reads CASSLTGGVYGYTF. The CDR3 coding sequence is TGTGCCAGCAGCTTAACTGGAGGGGTCTATGGCTACACCTTC.

The V and J genes are TRBV14 and TRBJ1-1, with D possibly matching TRBD1 (5 bases). The CDR3 sequence is 14 residues long. V was cut by 2 bases and J by 6 bases, with 13 bases left in between. From germline, CDR1 is SGHDN and CDR2 FVKESK. The CDR3 region has the DNA TGTGCCAGCAGCCAACTAAATTCGGGGGCTGAAGCTTTCTTT. This codes for CASSQLNSGAEAFF. Variable domain in full (rest from reference TRBV14 and TRBJ1-1): EAGVTQFPSHSVIEKGQTVTLRCDPISGHDNLYWYRRVMGKEIKFLLHFVKESKQDESGMPNNRFLAERTGGTYSTLKVQPAELEDSGVYFCASSQLNSGAEAFFGQGTRLTVV.